This TCR beta chain was captured in a study of beta chain features in type 1 diabetes (dated by TCRdb to the late 2010s). In terms of the full investigation: Mean age, gender distribution, total cell number and subset yield were not different between patients and healthy donors. A total of around 110,000,000 sorted cells were examined across all samples, and RNA yield correlated strongly with the number of cells per subset. The study compared the TCRB repertoires of sorted circulating CD4+ T cell subsets in recently diagnosed type 1 diabetes patients with those in matched healthy donors. Naive and central memory subsets were obtained from all 30 or so donors, but regulatory and stem cell-like memory subsets were isolated from only 8 patients and roughly eight healthy donors. Study-level results and caveats: Shorter templates might be favored by PCR, yet because patient and control samples were amplified and corrected together, any such skew would affect both groups equally. Because small numbers of individuals were included in the HLA sub-analyses, any influence of HLA type on TCRB rearrangement was left unresolved. At VDJ recombination sites, patients with type 1 diabetes made fewer insertions and deleted more nucleotides, a pattern implying thymic rearrangement abnormalities. Type 1 diabetes patients showed a moderate but significant shortening of TCRB CDR3 length in all four CD4+ subsets. Naive, central memory and regulatory TCRB repertoires appeared to be more alike among patients than among healthy donors. Because cDNA was sequenced instead of genomic DNA, highly expressing activated cells could be over-represented, though the groups showed no difference in activation or CD3 levels.

The entire amount of isolated RNA was reverse transcribed using the High Capacity cDNA Reverse Transcription Kit, so the sequenced TCRB transcripts were expressed ones. Deep immunoSEQ sequencing was performed on naive, central memory and regulatory T cell samples, with an average of roughly 3.5 million total reads per sample. After sorted cells were lysed in RLT buffer, RNA was extracted with DNase-treated RNeasy Micro or Mini kits, with the choice depending on cell number. Each cell subset was processed separately to prevent cross-contamination, with patient and healthy donor samples processed together. The immunoSEQ multiplex PCR was used to amplify TCRB sequences from cDNA, yielding 87-bp fragments that span the CDR3 region. Sequencing of the amplicons was performed on the Illumina HiSeq platform. As for the authors' bioinformatics: Synthetic template baselines were used to correct PCR bias computationally, reads within Hamming distance 2 were collapsed together, and singletons that could not be merged were discarded. Reads were aligned against IMGT to assign V, D and J genes, CDR3 length and insertions or deletions at six rearrangement sites. Clonotype counts were normalized to sorted cell number within each subset before computing true diversity and Gini coefficients with the tcR R package. Repertoire sharing was quantified using the overlap coefficient calculated on TCRB nucleotide sequences. Out-of-frame TCRB sequences from naive cells were analyzed as a proxy for the pre-selection repertoire. TCRdb stores this immuneACCESS table with in-frame sequences only. Part of the clones is absent; in the studies checked, under half of the shortfall reflects unresolved V genes, and no reason is known for the rest. That table gives V, J and clone size, and the DNA gave D and trimming. A total of approximately 160,000 clones appear in this sample, roughly 59% of them only once. The ten largest clones capture about 0.081% of the sample.

Comment on this clone: Its specific antigen is unknown. No per-base quality is available; no much larger clone lies one base away.

From each donor, a single peripheral blood sample of approximately 0.11 L on average was drawn into heparinised tubes. Using a panel that included CD45RO, CCR7, CD25, CD127, CD95 and CD27, naive, central memory, regulatory and stem cell-like memory CD4+ T cells were sorted on a BD FACSAria II. A purity above 98% was achieved for all sorted populations. PBMCs were isolated right away by Lymphoprep density gradient centrifugation and were stained directly, without culture. So that batch effects would be minimized, each experiment stained and sorted samples in pairs, pairing one healthy donor with one patient. Between the V and J ends, shortened by 1 base and 0 bases respectively, the junction contains 9 bases. The CDR3 spans 15 residues, from the cysteine through the phenylalanine. Just the 45-base CDR3 DNA is kept, in frame starting at base 1. For CDR1 and CDR2, the germline V gene (reference sequence) lists SEHNR and FQNEAQ.

The clonotype comes from a man younger than 40 with type 1 diabetes. Sample: naive CD4+ T cells from blood. According to the study, the label for this sample's cell subset or site signals: true naive CD4+ T cells. The receptor chain draws on TRBV7-9 and TRBJ1-1, with no D gene named confidently. The CDR3 here reads CASSLDSGMNTEAFF. The nucleotide sequence reads TGTGCCAGCAGCTTAGATTCGGGGATGAACACTGAAGCTTTCTTT.